This T cell receptor beta chain derives from a study of siplizumab effects on memory and regulatory T cells. V was clipped by 7 bases and J by 3 bases, with 16 bases between them. Germline CDR1 is MDHEN and CDR2 is SYDVKM. The CDR3 consists of 14 residues. With regard to this clone: This same CDR3 is encoded by further DNA sequences in the sample.

The protocol was immunoSEQ multiplex PCR, while the TCRdb copy is restricted to in-frame clones and leaves out a portion. Among approximately 46,000 clones listed, about 93% were seen once. Specimen: CD8+ T cells sorted from blood. The sequence derives from a human donor in good health. The J gene is TRBJ2-7, the V gene TRBV28; TRBD1 or TRBD2 may be the D gene (5 bases each). The CDR3 bases are TGTGCCAGCAAGGGGATAGCGCTTGGCTACGAGCAGTACTTC. As protein: CASKGIALGYEQYF. Together with reference TRBV28 and TRBJ2-7, the CDR3 gives the full variable domain: DVKVTQSSRYLVKRTGEKVFLECVQDMDHENMFWYRQDPGLGLRLIYFSYDVKMKEKGDIPEGYSVSREKKERFSLILESASTNQTSMYLCASKGIALGYEQYFGPGTRLTVT.